The 9 T cell receptor beta chains reported below all come from one sample, sequenced in a study of T cells after yellow fever vaccination. Via MiXCR, TCRdb re-called the 5' RACE reads, giving one row per CDR3 protein. The sample contains around 610,000 distinct CDR3 sequences, roughly 14% of which appear only once. Source: PBMCs, taken on the day of the yellow fever booster vaccination. These receptors were obtained from a man aged 25-40 years who received the YFV17D yellow fever vaccine.

This clonotype was counted a few times. The chain recombines TRBV7-2 with TRBJ2-7, with D tentatively TRBD2 (5 bases). This CDR3 has 15 residues. V shed 4 bases and J shed 0 bases, with 13 bases lying between them. From germline, CDR1 is SGHTA and CDR2 FQGNSA. CDR3 sequence: CASSSSMGVSYEQYF. CDR3 coding DNA: TGTGCCAGCAGCTCCTCTATGGGAGTCTCCTACGAGCAGTACTTC.

This clonotype was counted between two and nine times. The chain is built from TRBV12-3 or TRBV12-4 and TRBJ2-3, with D hard to call. This CDR3 is 13 amino acids long. Deletions cut 8 bases from V and 1 base from J, with 10 bases between. CDR3 nucleotides: TGTGCCAGCGGTCCCATTGGCACAGATACGCAGTATTTT. This codes for CASGPIGTDTQYF.

This clonotype showed up just a few times. This chain links TRBV18 with TRBJ1-1; D might be TRBD1 (5 bases). The CDR3 consists of 13 residues. CDR1 and CDR2 (germline): KGHSH, LQKENI. V was trimmed by 1 base and J by 11 bases, leaving 14 bases between them. The CDR3 sequence is CASSPQDSGAAFF. CDR3 coding DNA: TGTGCCAGCTCACCACAAGACAGTGGGGCGGCTTTCTTT.

The rearrangement links TRBV20-1 to TRBJ2-7; D may be TRBD1 (7 bases). Deletions cut 5 bases from V and 7 bases from J, with 18 bases between. The CDR3 spans 13 residues. CDR1 and CDR2 from the germline V gene are DFQATT and SNEGSKA (reference sequence). The CDR3 nucleotides are TGCAGTGCTTACAGGGGACTCCCAACTGAGCAGTACTTC. Translation: CSAYRGLPTEQYF.

This clonotype was picked up a small number of times. The CDR3 DNA reads as TGTGCCAGCTCCGGGGACAGGGGAAACGAGCAGTACTTC. Encoded protein: CASSGDRGNEQYF. The rearrangement links TRBV18 to TRBJ2-7; 10 nucleotides line up with TRBD1. The trim removed 6 bases at V and 5 bases at J, leaving 4 bases unmatched. The CDR3 extends over 13 amino acids. Germline CDR1 and CDR2: KGHSH and LQKENI.

This clonotype was observed at least ten times. The chain recombines TRBV6-1 with TRBJ2-2, with 8 bases aligning to TRBD2. This CDR3 has 14 residues. Looked up from germline, CDR1 is MNHNS and CDR2 is SASEGT. J gave up 6 bases and V 6 bases, and 6 bases lay outside the gene matches. CDR3 coding DNA: TGTGCCAGCAGCTCGACTAGCGCGGCCGGGGAGCTGTTTTTT. Its translation is CASSSTSAAGELFF.

J is TRBJ2-7 and V is TRBV27; 9 bases fit TRBD2. This CDR3 comprises 14 residues. The J segment lost 6 bases and the V segment lost 2 bases, leaving 5 bases of the junction unmatched. Germline-derived CDR1 and CDR2 are MNHEY and SMNVEV (reference sequence). The DNA of the CDR3 is TGTGCCAGCAGTTTAGCGGGAGGGCTAAGCGAGCAGTACTTC. Translated: CASSLAGGLSEQYF.

The chain has TRBV20-1 and TRBJ2-5, with TRBD1 matching over 9 bases. The CDR3 is 16 residues long. The germline CDR1 and CDR2 sequences are DFQATT and SNEGSKA (reference sequence). Unmatched junction bases numbered 10, after V lost 0 bases and J lost 5 bases. The CDR3 is CSARDGTGYSQETQYF. The CDR3 coding sequence is TGCAGTGCTAGAGACGGGACAGGGTATAGTCAGGAGACCCAGTACTTC.

This clonotype was detected only a few times. V gene TRBV20-1 combines with J gene TRBJ1-2; D is unresolved. Germline assignment: CDR1 DFQATT and CDR2 SNEGSKA (reference sequence). V dropped 3 bases and J dropped 7 bases, with 9 bases sitting between them. CDR3 length: 11 residues. As DNA, the CDR3 is TGCAGTGCTAGCGGCACATTTGGCTACACCTTC. It translates to CSASGTFGYTF.